The T cell receptor (beta chain) under discussion was sequenced for a study of technical replicates of blood from four donors. The germline V gene encodes CDR1 MGHDK and CDR2 SYGVNS. This CDR3 spans 17 amino acids. Trimming took off 2 bases at V and 0 bases at J, with 11 bases between the two ends. This table comes from immunoSEQ multiplex PCR, and its TCRdb copy is limited to in-frame clones, with some not included. The table has tens of thousands of clones, around 95% seen once. This sequence originates from a human donor in good health. The sample consisted of T cells isolated from PBMCs. The J gene is TRBJ2-6, the V gene TRBV25-1; no clear D gene. DNA of the CDR3: TGTGCCAGCAGTGAAACCCTAGGCCCCTCTGGGGCCAACGTCCTGACTTTC. Its protein is CASSETLGPSGANVLTF.